This is a list of T cell receptor beta chains from one sample in a study of blood T cell repertoires in COVID-19. Sequencing used immunoSEQ multiplex PCR; TCRdb keeps in-frame clones, though not all of them. The sample contains around 52,000 clones, about 83% of which appear only once. Specimen: peripheral blood. The receptors come from a human donor in a cohort sampled during active COVID-19. Both conserved end residues are part of each CDR3. Fields, in order: V gene, J gene, CDR3 protein.

V: TRBV9
J: TRBJ2-7
CDR3: CASSVDQGLSYEQYF

V: TRBV5-1
J: TRBJ2-7
CDR3: CASQLRGGYEQYF

V: TRBV7-2
J: TRBJ2-5
CDR3: CASSFRGPQETQYF

V: TRBV6-5
J: TRBJ1-1
CDR3: CASSPGADTEAFF

V: TRBV18
J: TRBJ2-7
CDR3: CASSPVQTYEQYF

V: TRBV13
J: TRBJ2-3
CDR3: CASSLAVRAGGAEDTQYF

V: TRBV4-2
J: TRBJ2-7
CDR3: CASSQDGSRRYEQYF

V: TRBV24-1
J: TRBJ2-1
CDR3: CATSDSGTGWSGQFF

V: TRBV5-1
J: TRBJ2-5
CDR3: CASSLTSPQETQYF

V: TRBV7-8
J: TRBJ2-7
CDR3: CASSSAAFEQYF

V: TRBV18
J: TRBJ2-6
CDR3: CASSPILDLGPGANVLTF

V: TRBV9
J: TRBJ2-5
CDR3: CASSPAGGSLETQYF

V: TRBV27
J: TRBJ2-5
CDR3: CASRMTGEETQYF

V: TRBV5-1
J: TRBJ2-7
CDR3: CASRKTGGYEQYF

V: TRBV5-1
J: TRBJ2-7
CDR3: CASSLVNSRVAGNYEQYF

V: TRBV6-6
J: TRBJ2-3
CDR3: CASVGRGASPDTQYF

V: TRBV5-4
J: .
CDR3: CASSSDRENEQYF

V: TRBV5-4
J: TRBJ2-7
CDR3: CASSLTGGPFYEQYF

V: TRBV7-2
J: TRBJ1-5
CDR3: CASSLVRGDSQPQHF

V: TRBV19
J: TRBJ2-3
CDR3: CASRLMTSGGASYFTDTQYF

V: TRBV5-1
J: TRBJ2-5
CDR3: CASSLVGTATYQETQYF

V: TRBV14
J: TRBJ2-7
CDR3: CASSWSGGPYEQYF

V: TRBV7-9
J: TRBJ2-5
CDR3: CASSHQGGTQYF

V: TRBV7-9
J: TRBJ2-7
CDR3: CASSSQSSADEQYF

V: TRBV5-4
J: TRBJ2-5
CDR3: CASSLLSGGAEETQYF

V: TRBV10-1
J: TRBJ2-5
CDR3: CASSESAGGKETQYF

V: TRBV3-1/TRBV3-2
J: TRBJ2-4
CDR3: CASSQELAGGKYF

V: TRBV10-3
J: TRBJ1-2
CDR3: CAISDPRQGAKGYTF

V: TRBV5-1
J: TRBJ2-1
CDR3: CASSLASGGAHEQFF

V: TRBV3-1/TRBV3-2
J: TRBJ2-3
CDR3: CASSGMGADTQYF

V: TRBV30
J: TRBJ2-2
CDR3: CAWRAGTHTPRELFF

V: TRBV3-1/TRBV3-2
J: TRBJ1-5
CDR3: CASSPSENSNQPQHF

V: TRBV3-1/TRBV3-2
J: TRBJ2-3
CDR3: CASSQAQQGSDTQYF

V: TRBV18
J: TRBJ2-1
CDR3: CASSPYRTTGSYNEQFF

V: TRBV3-1/TRBV3-2
J: TRBJ2-7
CDR3: CASSQLQGMGEQYF

V: TRBV10-2
J: TRBJ1-5
CDR3: CASSRVGQPQHF

V: TRBV4-1
J: TRBJ1-1
CDR3: CASSQARGQGTEAFF

V: TRBV20-1
J: TRBJ2-3
CDR3: CSARGGDTQYF

V: TRBV6-5
J: TRBJ2-3
CDR3: CASSFRGGRDTQYF

V: TRBV6-2/TRBV6-3
J: TRBJ2-5
CDR3: CASSARETQYF

V: TRBV25-1
J: TRBJ2-7
CDR3: CASSDATPGQLYEQYF

V: TRBV3-1/TRBV3-2
J: TRBJ1-5
CDR3: CASSQGTVSNQPQHF

V: TRBV14
J: TRBJ2-7
CDR3: CASSQVAGPSYEQYF

V: TRBV13
J: TRBJ2-3
CDR3: CASSYGRGADTQYF

V: TRBV6-6
J: TRBJ2-3
CDR3: CASSSSGGVNTQYF

V: TRBV4-2
J: TRBJ1-2
CDR3: CASSQARGQGYTF

V: TRBV18
J: TRBJ2-6
CDR3: CASSQGQAGANVLTF

V: TRBV5-1
J: TRBJ2-4
CDR3: CASSLGRHLTKNIQYF

V: TRBV18
J: TRBJ2-3
CDR3: CASSPPGGGADTQYF

V: TRBV20-1
J: TRBJ2-7
CDR3: CSARRVYEQYF

V: TRBV6-6
J: TRBJ1-5
CDR3: CASTQGARGQPQHF

V: TRBV12-3/TRBV12-4
J: TRBJ2-7
CDR3: CASSLGRYGEYF

V: TRBV18
J: TRBJ1-5
CDR3: CASSPRDSRRPQHF

V: TRBV27
J: TRBJ1-1
CDR3: CASSRGTGGTEAFF

V: TRBV5-4
J: TRBJ1-5
CDR3: CATKDRGDQPQHF